Following are 18 T cell receptor beta chains from one sample sequenced in a study of T cell responses to AZD1222 COVID-19 vaccine. Some clones are missing from TCRdb's copy, which holds only in-frame ones; the method was immunoSEQ multiplex PCR. The profile shows approximately 120,000 clones, over 80% of them singletons. The sample in question was peripheral blood, obtained on day 0 of AZD1222 vaccination. Receptors originate from an adult in good health.

The V and J genes are TRBV5-6 and TRBJ1-1, with 9 nucleotides matching TRBD1. This CDR3 contains 14 residues. Germline V gene sequence: CDR1 SGHDT, CDR2 YYEEEE. V was pared by 4 bases and J by 6 bases, with 7 bases of the junction left unmatched. The CDR3 spells CASSLRDRVPEAFF. DNA for the CDR3: TGTGCCAGCAGCCTCCGGGACAGGGTACCTGAAGCTTTCTTT.

This clone was observed once. In DNA form, the CDR3 reads TGCGCCAGCAGCTTGGCCACTAGCGACGGCGGCACAGATACGCAGTATTTT. As protein: CASSLATSDGGTDTQYF. The J gene is TRBJ2-3, the V gene TRBV5-1; 7 bases are a match to TRBD2. V lost 0 bases, J lost 1 base, and 8 bases stayed unmatched. The CDR3 extends over 17 amino acids. CDR1 and CDR2 (germline): SGHRS, YFSETQ.

The chain links TRBV7-8 to TRBJ2-7; 13 nucleotides align to TRBD2. The V and J ends lost 4 bases and 3 bases, in that order; junction bases with no gene match: 3. The V gene's germline CDR1 is SGHVS and CDR2 FQNEAQ. This CDR3 has 15 amino acids. The chain's CDR3 is CASSSRTSGSYEQYF. In nucleotides, the CDR3 is TGTGCCAGCAGCTCCCGGACTAGCGGGAGCTACGAGCAGTACTTC. The whole variable domain, filled in from reference TRBV7-8 and TRBJ2-7, reads GAGVSQSPRYKVAKRGQDVALRCDPISGHVSLFWYQQALGQGPEFLTYFQNEAQLDKSGLPSDRFFAERPEGSVSTLKIQRTQQEDSAVYLCASSSRTSGSYEQYFGPGTRLTVT.

The CDR3 sequence is CASRTFGRGNQPQHF. The DNA of the CDR3 is TGTGCCAGCCGAACCTTCGGACGAGGCAATCAGCCCCAGCATTTT. The chain combines TRBV27 with TRBJ1-5; no definite D call. The V end lost 8 bases, the J end lost 2 bases, and 16 bases lay between the germline ends. The CDR3 sequence is 15 residues long. The germline V gene encodes CDR1 MNHEY and CDR2 SMNVEV (reference sequence).

This rearrangement joins TRBV5-4 to TRBJ2-7; D gene uncertain. The germline V and J ends were trimmed by 0 bases and 7 bases, with 20 bases remaining between them. The V gene's germline CDR1 is SGHNT and CDR2 YYREEE (reference sequence). The CDR3 spans 16 residues. The CDR3 sequence is CASSLGIGPTPWEQYF. The CDR3 DNA sequence: TGTGCCAGCAGCTTGGGGATAGGGCCGACACCCTGGGAGCAGTACTTC.

This chain links TRBV18 with TRBJ1-1, with D unclear. Germline V gives CDR1 KGHSH, CDR2 LQKENI. This CDR3 has 13 residues. Trimming took off 5 bases at V and 5 bases at J, with 12 bases between the two ends. CDR3 sequence: CASSDILGTEAFF. The CDR3 DNA reads TGTGCCAGCTCAGACATTCTAGGGACTGAAGCTTTCTTT.

This chain connects TRBV5-6 to TRBJ1-6; D gene uncertain. The CDR3 extends over 14 amino acids. Trimming pared 4 bases from V and 8 bases from J, leaving 13 bases between. From germline, CDR1 is SGHDT and CDR2 YYEEEE. The CDR3 region is CASSPGSFYSPLHF. The CDR3 nucleotides read TGTGCCAGCAGCCCGGGGTCATTTTATTCACCCCTCCACTTT. Together with reference TRBV5-6 and TRBJ1-6, the CDR3 gives the full variable domain: DAGVTQSPTHLIKTRGQQVTLRCSPKSGHDTVSWYQQALGQGPQFIFQYYEEEERQRGNFPDRFSGHQFPNYSSELNVNALLLGDSALYLCASSPGSFYSPLHFGNGTRLTVT.

The chain carries TRBV7-2 and TRBJ2-4; TRBD2 is a possible D gene (5 bases). The CDR3 sequence is 14 residues long. The V gene's germline CDR1 is SGHTA and CDR2 FQGNSA. Trimming cost V 3 bases and J 9 bases, with 15 bases left between them. CDR3 residues: CASSFYTGMTIQYF. CDR3 coding DNA: TGTGCCAGCAGCTTTTATACGGGAATGACCATTCAGTACTTC. Using reference TRBV7-2 and TRBJ2-4 for the parts outside the CDR3, the full variable domain is GAGVSQSPSNKVTEKGKDVELRCDPISGHTALYWYRQSLGQGLEFLIYFQGNSAPDKSGLPSDRFSAERTGGSVSTLTIQRTQQEDSAVYLCASSFYTGMTIQYFGAGTRLSVL.

This clone was seen once. V usage is TRBV6-2 or TRBV6-3 and J usage is TRBJ1-1, with D maybe TRBD1 (5 bases). Germline lookup yields CDR1 MNHEY and CDR2 SVGEGT. The CDR3 is 15 residues long. Deletions cut 3 bases from V and 6 bases from J, with 17 bases between. For the CDR3, the DNA is TGTGCCAGCAGTTATCAGTCCAAGGGGCTCGCTGAAGCTTTCTTT. This gives the protein CASSYQSKGLAEAFF.

V and J are TRBV19 and TRBJ1-1; D ambiguous. Trimming pared 2 bases from V and 1 base from J, leaving 8 bases between. Germline V gene sequence: CDR1 LNHDA, CDR2 SQIVND (reference sequence). The CDR3 has 14 residues. This CDR3 is CASSITTWNTEAFF. The CDR3, as DNA: TGTGCCAGTAGTATAACGACTTGGAACACTGAAGCTTTCTTT.

The chain combines TRBV5-1 with TRBJ1-1; D is possibly TRBD1 (6 bases). The germline V gene encodes CDR1 SGHRS and CDR2 YFSETQ. The ends were cut back, 0 bases at V and 5 bases at J, with 11 bases in the middle. This CDR3 has 14 amino acids. CDR3: CASSLAGEGTEAFF. The CDR3 DNA reads TGCGCCAGCAGCTTGGCAGGGGAGGGTACTGAAGCTTTCTTT.

This clone was detected once. The J gene is TRBJ2-7, the V gene TRBV2, with TRBD2 identical over 9 bases. CDR1 is SNHLY, CDR2 FYNNEI, per germline. The CDR3 extends over 15 amino acids. The J segment lost 5 bases and the V segment lost 5 bases, leaving 10 bases of the junction unmatched. In DNA, the CDR3 is TGTGCCAGCAGTTCCCCCGCGGGGGGGCCCAACGAGCAGTACTTC. Residues: CASSSPAGGPNEQYF. Looking up the rest from reference TRBV2 and TRBJ2-7 gives the full variable domain: EPEVTQTPSHQVTQMGQEVILRCVPISNHLYFYWYRQILGQKVEFLVSFYNNEISEKSEIFDDQFSVERPDGSNFTLKIRSTKLEDSAMYFCASSSPAGGPNEQYFGPGTRLTVT.

The chain recombines TRBV19 with TRBJ2-4, with a weak D call TRBD1 (5 bases). Germline V gives CDR1 LNHDA, CDR2 SQIVND (reference sequence). The CDR3 totals 14 residues. V was cut by 7 bases and J by 1 base, with 11 bases left in between. CDR3 region: CASTSAGAKNIQYF. In DNA, the CDR3 is TGTGCCAGTACCTCCGCAGGGGCCAAAAACATTCAGTACTTC.

This clone appeared once. The chain joins TRBV19 to TRBJ1-2; D is uncertain. The CDR3 length is 14 residues. CDR1 is LNHDA, CDR2 SQIVND, per germline (reference sequence). V was clipped by 0 bases and J by 6 bases, with 11 bases between them. The CDR3 region has the DNA TGTGCCAGTAGTATAGATAGGCATTCCCATGGCTACACCTTC. Protein product: CASSIDRHSHGYTF.

This chain connects TRBV4-2 to TRBJ1-2; 8 positions match TRBD1. Germline CDR1 is LGHNA and CDR2 is YNFKEQ. This CDR3 spans 12 amino acids. J gave up 6 bases and V 6 bases, and 3 bases lay outside the gene matches. CDR3 nucleotide sequence: TGTGCCAGCAGAGGACAGGGCAATGGCTACACCTTC. This translates into CASRGQGNGYTF.

The chain joins TRBV20-1 to TRBJ2-3; possible D gene TRBD2, 6 bases. The V gene's germline CDR1 is DFQATT and CDR2 SNEGSKA (reference sequence). V lost 5 bases, J lost 7 bases, and 7 bases lay in between. CDR3 length: 10 amino acids. For the CDR3, the DNA is TGCAGTGCTCTAGCGAATACGCAGTATTTT. Its translation: CSALANTQYF.

The V and J genes are TRBV13 and TRBJ2-5, with TRBD2 identical over 14 bases. There are 16 residues in the CDR3. Germline CDR1 PRHDT, CDR2 FYEKMQ (reference sequence). V lost 3 bases and J lost 4; bases outside the gene matches: 4. In DNA form, the CDR3 reads TGTGCCAGCAGCTTGGGGACTAGCGGGGGAATAGAGACCCAGTACTTC. Translation: CASSLGTSGGIETQYF. The full variable domain, in which reference TRBV13 and TRBJ2-5 provide the parts outside the CDR3, is AAGVIQSPRHLIKEKRETATLKCYPIPRHDTVYWYQQGPGQDPQFLISFYEKMQSDKGSIPDRFSAQQFSDYHSELNMSSLELGDSALYFCASSLGTSGGIETQYFGPGTRLLVL.

This chain links TRBV4-3 with TRBJ2-3; 8 nucleotides agree with TRBD1. Germline V CDR1 and CDR2: LGHNA, YSLEER. V lost 1 base to trimming and J lost 5 bases; unmatched junction nucleotides: 14. CDR3 length equals 18 residues. CDR3 DNA: TGCGCCAGCAGCCAAGCGGGAAAAGGACTAACAGGGGGAGATACGCAGTATTTT. This sequence encodes CASSQAGKGLTGGDTQYF.